What follows are 3 T cell receptor beta chains derived from one specimen sequenced in a study of T cells in Graves' hyperthyroidism and ophthalmopathy. Amplification of TCR beta CDR3 regions used RNA as the template. During a first-round RT-PCR of the TCR CDR3, the HTBI primer set was used. TCRdb used MiXCR to reprocess the multiplex PCR reads, holding one entry per CDR3 protein. The sample lists more than 500,000 distinct CDR3 sequences; around 16% were seen once. The sequencing sample was made of blood. The receptors were gathered from a woman in her thirties with Graves' hyperthyroidism.

This clonotype was picked up a small number of times. The chain recombines TRBV7-9 with TRBJ2-2; the D gene could be TRBD1 or TRBD2 (5 bases each). V was clipped by 5 bases and J by 4 bases, with 20 bases between them. Per the germline V gene, CDR1 is SEHNR and CDR2 is FQNEAQ (reference sequence). The CDR3 length is 17 residues. This CDR3 reads CASSPRGRSGTTGELFF. In nucleotides, the CDR3 is TGTGCCAGCAGCCCCCGGGGTCGGTCCGGGACCACCGGGGAGCTGTTTTTT.

This clonotype has a count of ten or more. V is TRBV2 and J is TRBJ2-1; D may match TRBD1 or TRBD2 (5 bases each). Looked up from germline, CDR1 is SNHLY and CDR2 is FYNNEI. V shed 8 bases and J shed 9 bases, with 20 bases lying between them. The CDR3 spans 14 residues. DNA of the CDR3: TGTGCCAGCTCCCCAGGTGGGGACGCCGGTGAGCAGTTCTTC. Its protein product is CASSPGGDAGEQFF.

There are a few counts of this clonotype. The genes are TRBV20-1 and TRBJ2-7; D is possibly TRBD2 (6 bases). Germline CDR1 DFQATT, CDR2 SNEGSKA (reference sequence). The CDR3 length is 13 residues. The V gene lost 6 bases and the J gene lost 1 base, with 13 bases spanning the gap. The CDR3: CSAATSLSYEQYF. CDR3 DNA sequence: TGCAGTGCCGCGACTAGTCTATCCTACGAGCAGTACTTC.